Listed below are T cell receptor beta chains from one sample, sequenced in a study of CD8 T cells in Susac syndrome. TCRdb itself ran the immunoSEQ multiplex PCR reads through MiXCR, one entry per CDR3 protein. The profile shows 75,000 to 100,000 distinct CDR3 sequences, 85% to 95% of them singletons. The specimen was CD8+ T cells from PBMCs. These receptors were taken from a human donor with Susac syndrome. Both conserved end residues are part of each CDR3. The order of the fields is clone size, D gene, CDR3 length, J gene, V gene, CDR3 protein, CDR3 DNA. D genes are given only for firm matches. Clone size is given for some rows only: seen once, a few or many times, or a class if the clone is expanded.

once . 14 TRBJ1-1 TRBV12-3/TRBV12-4 CASSLAGRSTEAFF TGTGCCAGCAGTTTAGCCGGACGGTCAACTGAAGCTTTCTTT
. TRBD1 13 TRBJ1-4 TRBV29-1 CSVRQGSNEKLFF TGCAGCGTTAGACAGGGATCTAATGAAAAACTGTTTTTT
once . 12 TRBJ2-1 TRBV19 CASSLPYNEQFF TGTGCCAGTAGTCTTCCTTACAATGAGCAGTTCTTC
. . 14 TRBJ2-1 TRBV27 CASSSGPTNNEQFF TGTGCCAGCAGTTCCGGGCCGACCAACAATGAGCAGTTCTTC
. . 11 TRBJ1-3 TRBV15 CATGAGNTIYF TGTGCCACCGGCGCTGGAAACACCATATATTTT
. TRBD1 13 TRBJ2-5 TRBV9 CASSGTGRETQYF TGTGCCAGCAGCGGGACAGGGAGGGAGACCCAGTACTTC
. . 14 TRBJ2-5 TRBV7-2 CASSLALGPETQYF TGTGCCAGCAGCTTAGCCCTGGGACCGGAGACCCAGTACTTC
once TRBD1 15 TRBJ2-5 TRBV12-3/TRBV12-4 CASSLDGTVQETQYF TGTGCCAGCAGTTTAGATGGGACAGTCCAAGAGACCCAGTACTTC
. . 13 TRBJ2-7 TRBV29-1 CSVEWQGSYEQYF TGCAGCGTTGAATGGCAGGGTTCCTACGAGCAGTACTTC
. . 14 TRBJ2-5 TRBV4-2 CASSQENLRGAQYF TGTGCCAGCAGCCAAGAAAACCTCCGAGGGGCCCAGTACTTC
. . 15 TRBJ2-3 TRBV6-2/TRBV6-3 CASSYSTEGGNTQYF TGTGCCAGCAGTTACTCGACAGAGGGGGGCAATACGCAGTATTTT
. . 14 TRBJ1-1 TRBV5-6 CASSFSTANTEAFF TGTGCCAGCAGCTTTTCGACAGCAAACACTGAAGCTTTCTTT
. . 16 TRBJ2-3 TRBV13 CASSSTPRDAKEPQYF TGTGCCAGCAGCTCTACCCCCCGGGACGCCAAGGAACCGCAGTATTTT
. . 15 TRBJ2-1 TRBV9 CASSVGSGAYNEQFF TGTGCCAGCAGCGTAGGTAGCGGTGCCTACAATGAGCAGTTCTTC
. TRBD1 14 TRBJ2-1 TRBV20-1 CSADGTGGPNEQFF TGCAGTGCCGACGGGACAGGGGGACCCAATGAGCAGTTCTTC
. TRBD1 18 TRBJ2-7 TRBV28 CASSQDLGVTGVGYEQYF TGTGCCAGCAGCCAAGACTTAGGTGTGACAGGGGTCGGATACGAGCAGTACTTC
once TRBD2 15 TRBJ2-7 TRBV4-2 CASSETTSGTYEQYF TGTGCCAGCAGCGAAACGACTAGCGGGACCTACGAGCAGTACTTC
. . 15 TRBJ2-7 TRBV7-6 CASSHPLEGLNEQYF TGTGCCAGCAGCCACCCACTTGAGGGGCTTAACGAGCAGTACTTC
. TRBD2 13 TRBJ2-7 TRBV20-1 CSGRREGSYEQYF TGCAGTGGGAGGCGGGAGGGCTCCTACGAGCAGTACTTC
. TRBD2 18 TRBJ2-6 TRBV12-3/TRBV12-4 CASSLEGKRDYGANVLTF TGTGCCAGCAGTTTAGAGGGAAAGCGGGATTATGGGGCCAACGTCCTGACTTTC
once TRBD2 15 TRBJ2-5 TRBV20-1 CSARLPGLAFETQYF TGCAGTGCTCGGTTGCCGGGACTAGCGTTTGAGACCCAGTACTTC
. TRBD1 17 TRBJ2-7 TRBV28 CASRLPGTGGADYEQYF TGTGCCAGCAGACTTCCCGGGACAGGGGGCGCGGATTACGAGCAGTACTTC
. . 16 TRBJ2-5 TRBV2 CASSDWSEGGQETQYF TGTGCCAGCAGTGATTGGAGCGAGGGTGGCCAAGAGACCCAGTACTTC
. TRBD2 16 TRBJ2-1 TRBV4-3 CASSHPLAASYNEQFF TGCGCCAGCAGCCATCCCCTAGCGGCTAGCTACAATGAGCAGTTCTTC
. TRBD1 16 TRBJ2-2 TRBV30 CAWSSSGQGVTGELFF TGTGCCTGGAGTTCCTCGGGACAGGGAGTTACCGGGGAGCTGTTTTTT
. . 16 TRBJ2-5 TRBV4-2 CASSQDLGDFQETQYF TGTGCCAGCAGCCAAGATCTGGGGGATTTCCAAGAGACCCAGTACTTC
once . 14 TRBJ1-2 TRBV27 CASRRAGEAYGYTF TGTGCCAGCAGAAGGGCAGGGGAAGCCTATGGCTACACCTTC
. . 13 TRBJ1-1 TRBV20-1 CSARPGVNTEAFF TGCAGTGCCAGACCGGGGGTGAACACTGAAGCTTTCTTT
. TRBD2 16 TRBJ2-7 TRBV9 CASSPVTQRGTYEQYF TGTGCCAGCAGCCCCGTTACCCAGCGGGGGACCTACGAGCAGTACTTC
. . 15 TRBJ2-1 TRBV13 CASSPPERMGDEQFF TGTGCCAGCAGCCCCCCGGAGCGGATGGGGGATGAGCAGTTCTTC
. TRBD2 14 TRBJ2-1 TRBV20-1 CSAGLGSSYNEQFF TGCAGTGCCGGACTAGGCAGCTCCTACAATGAGCAGTTCTTC